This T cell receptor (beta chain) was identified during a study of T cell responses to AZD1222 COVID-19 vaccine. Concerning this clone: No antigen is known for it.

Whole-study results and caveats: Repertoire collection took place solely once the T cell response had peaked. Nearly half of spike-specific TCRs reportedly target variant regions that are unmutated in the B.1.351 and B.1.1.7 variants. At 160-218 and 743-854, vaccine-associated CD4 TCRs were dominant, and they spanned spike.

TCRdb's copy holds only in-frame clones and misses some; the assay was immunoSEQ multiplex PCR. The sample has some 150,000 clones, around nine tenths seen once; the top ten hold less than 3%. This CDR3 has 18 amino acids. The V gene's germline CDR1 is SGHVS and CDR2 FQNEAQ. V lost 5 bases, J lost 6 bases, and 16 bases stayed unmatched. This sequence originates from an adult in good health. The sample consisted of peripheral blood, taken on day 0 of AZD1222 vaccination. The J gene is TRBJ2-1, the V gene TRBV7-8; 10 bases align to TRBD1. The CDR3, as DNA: TGTGCCAGCAGCGGGATCAGAAAACCCGGGACAGGGGTCAATGAGCAGTTCTTC. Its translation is CASSGIRKPGTGVNEQFF.